This T cell receptor beta chain was retrieved from a study of blood T cell repertoires in COVID-19. How the authors handled the data: Nucleated cell number was recorded as an estimate derived from reference gene primer amplification. The assay was immunoSEQ multiplex PCR, and TCRdb's table has in-frame clones only and misses some. The D gene and trimming were derived from the DNA, and the V and J assignments and clone size from that table. There are about 72,000 clones in the sample; more than 90% occur only once, and about 9.8% lies in the top ten. Germline V gives CDR1 SGHRS, CDR2 YFSETQ. This CDR3 region has 13 residues. V was cut by 1 base and J by 2 bases, with 7 bases left in between.

Sequencing used peripheral blood. The chain employs TRBV5-1 and TRBJ2-7; D uncertain. The source of this sequence is a human donor in a cohort sampled during active COVID-19. CDR3 coding DNA: TGCGCCAGCAGCTTGAGGCAGGCCTACGAGCAGTACTTC. Protein: CASSLRQAYEQYF.